Reported below is one TCR beta chain. The antigen remains unidentified. Being one base from a much bigger clone, this may be a read error. Trimming took 5 bases from V and 4 from J; bases not matched to a gene: 9. Germline V gene sequence: CDR1 DFQATT, CDR2 SNEGSKA (reference sequence). This CDR3 spans 14 amino acids. These data originate in a study of glioma-infiltrating T cells. Study observations and caveats: Non-neoplastic patients had below-expected tissue-blood divergence, while all gliomas exceeded expectation.

Amplification of TCR alpha and beta CDR3 regions from RNA used iRepertoire nested multiplex PCR. One entry per CDR3 protein, called by TCRdb with MiXCR from the multiplex PCR reads. The sample includes some 160,000 distinct CDR3 sequences, around 40% seen only once; the top ten take roughly 5.2%. The chain carries TRBV20-1 and TRBJ2-3; the match to TRBD2 covers 7 bases. The specimen sequenced was glioma tissue, nonneoplastic brain tissue, or PBMCs (not recorded which). The TCR sequence derives from a human donor with low-grade glioma or glioblastoma, undergoing nonglioma brain surgery, or in good health (not recorded which). DNA for the CDR3: TGCAGTGCTGGGCCCACTAGCGATCCAGATACGCAGTATTTT. It yields the protein CSAGPTSDPDTQYF.